These 26 T cell receptor beta chains were all obtained from the same sample, sequenced in a study of T cells after posttransplantation cyclophosphamide. The protocol was immunoSEQ multiplex PCR, while the TCRdb copy is restricted to in-frame clones and leaves out a portion. The sample holds about 39,000 clones, and no clone turns up only once. What was sequenced was PBMCs. All receptors derive from a woman aged 45 to 65 in good health and a related stem cell transplant donor.

This clone was seen repeatedly, ten times or more. This sequence joins TRBV19 and TRBJ1-1; tentatively, D is TRBD1 (5 bases). The CDR3 runs to 16 residues. The germline V and J ends were trimmed by 5 bases and 0 bases, with 16 bases remaining between them. Looked up from germline, CDR1 is LNHDA and CDR2 is SQIVND (reference sequence). Written as DNA, the CDR3 is TGTGCCAGTAGTCCAGTACCAGGGCCCTTGAACACTGAAGCTTTCTTT. The encoded protein is CASSPVPGPLNTEAFF.

This clone was observed many times. This chain uses TRBV30 with TRBJ2-4, with 10 bases aligning to TRBD2. Germline V gives CDR1 GTSNPN, CDR2 SVGIG (reference sequence). V was pared by 7 bases and J by 3 bases, with 18 bases of the junction left unmatched. This CDR3 has 18 amino acids. The CDR3 protein is CALSPLTNSGGSKNIQYF. Written as DNA, the CDR3 is TGTGCCTTAAGCCCCCTGACTAATAGCGGGGGGAGCAAAAACATTCAGTACTTC.

Many counts were recorded for this clone. The rearrangement joins TRBV21-1 to TRBJ1-1; TRBD1 was called by the table and not checked on the DNA. TRBV21-1 is designated a pseudogene. CDR3 length: 16 residues. This CDR3 is CASSNARGDRDTEAFF. The CDR3 DNA reads as TGTGCCAGCAGCAATGCAAGAGGTGACAGGGACACTGAAGCTTTCTTT.

This clone came up many times. Other DNA sequences in this sample translate to the same CDR3. The CDR3 is CASSPPPDRGPAYEQYF. CDR3 coding DNA: TGTGCCAGCAGTCCACCCCCCGACAGGGGCCCGGCCTACGAGCAGTACTTC. The chain recombines TRBV2 with TRBJ2-7; 8 bases are a match to TRBD1. In germline, CDR1 is SNHLY, CDR2 FYNNEI. The CDR3 loop spans 17 amino acids. V lost 5 bases and J lost 2; bases outside the gene matches: 14.

This clone was observed many times. The chain recombines TRBV5-1 with TRBJ2-7, with D possibly matching TRBD1 (6 bases). The CDR3 is made up of 16 amino acids. In germline, CDR1 is SGHRS, CDR2 YFSETQ. Between the trimmed V and J ends, which lost 0 bases and 4 bases, there was a span of 17 bases. CDR3 DNA sequence: TGCGCCAGCAGCTTGGTGAGCCTCGACCAGGGGTACGAGCAGTACTTC. Translating gives CASSLVSLDQGYEQYF.

This clone was seen many times. The chain uses TRBV5-1 and TRBJ2-1; 8 bases line up with TRBD1. The J segment lost 12 bases and the V segment lost 4 bases, leaving 3 bases of the junction unmatched. The CDR3 loop spans 11 amino acids. Germline assignment: CDR1 SGHRS and CDR2 YFSETQ. The CDR3 here is CASSRGQGQFF. CDR3 nucleotide sequence: TGCGCCAGCAGCAGAGGACAGGGGCAGTTCTTC.

This clone was detected many times. The CDR3 sequence: CASSGTGTGRSYEQYF. The CDR3 DNA is TGCGCCAGCAGTGGAACCGGGACAGGGAGGTCCTACGAGCAGTACTTC. This chain joins TRBV10-2 and TRBJ2-7, with 9 bases aligning to TRBD1. J gave up 1 base and V 4 bases, and 8 bases lay outside the gene matches. Germline V CDR1 and CDR2: WSHSY, SAAADI. The CDR3 runs to 16 residues.

This clone came up many times. The genes are TRBV28 and TRBJ1-1; 8 bases are a match to TRBD1. Germline CDR1 reads MDHEN; CDR2 reads SYDVKM. The CDR3 extends over 16 amino acids. Germline trimming cut 6 bases from V and 6 bases from J; bases unmatched to any gene: 15. Here the CDR3 DNA reads TGTGCCAGCAGCCCCTGGGGGCGGCAGGGGGCCCCTGAAGCTTTCTTT. This translates into CASSPWGRQGAPEAFF.

This clone was counted a few times. V is TRBV6-5 and J is TRBJ1-5; 10 bases are a match to TRBD1. Germline loops: CDR1 MNHEY, CDR2 SVGAGI. With V trimmed by 8 bases and J by 6 bases, 10 bases remained unmatched. The CDR3 has 15 amino acids. The CDR3 is CASHLRDRGFQPQHF. CDR3 in DNA: TGTGCCAGCCATCTCCGGGACAGGGGTTTTCAGCCCCAGCATTTT.

This clone occurred many times. This chain uses TRBV10-3 with TRBJ2-2, with 7 bases matching TRBD2. This CDR3 region has 15 residues. With V trimmed by 4 bases and J by 1 base, 3 bases remained unmatched. Germline V lookup: CDR1 ENHRY, CDR2 SYGVKD. CDR3 DNA sequence: TGTGCCATCAGTGGTGGGGGGGAGAACACCGGGGAGCTGTTTTTT. Translated: CAISGGGENTGELFF.

This clone was counted at least ten times. The V call is TRBV14, the J call TRBJ1-6; D is undetermined. V dropped 2 bases and J dropped 1 base, with 6 bases sitting between them. This CDR3 is built from 15 residues. Per the germline V gene, CDR1 is SGHDN and CDR2 is FVKESK. The CDR3 reads CASSQWQSYNSPLHF. As DNA, the CDR3 is TGTGCCAGCAGCCAATGGCAGTCCTATAATTCACCCCTCCACTTT.

The chain combines TRBV11-3 with TRBJ2-7; the D is unclear. V was trimmed by 5 bases and J by 8 bases, leaving 16 bases between them. The germline gives CDR1 SGHNT, CDR2 YENEEA. CDR3 length: 13 residues. The CDR3, as DNA: TGTGCCAGCAGCCAGTGGTTGGCTTCCAAGCAGTACTTC. Protein sequence: CASSQWLASKQYF.

This clone was counted ten times or more. This chain joins TRBV6-1 and TRBJ1-2, with unresolved D. The V gene's germline CDR1 is MNHNS and CDR2 SASEGT. The CDR3 contains 14 residues. Trimming removed 1 base from V and 1 base from J, with 7 bases in between. Written as DNA, the CDR3 is TGTGCCAGCAGTGAAGGTCCAGATAACTATGGCTACACCTTC. Translation: CASSEGPDNYGYTF.

This clone was found many times. The CDR3 coding sequence is TGTGCCAGCAGCTTACTCGGGGGGATTAGCACAGATACGCAGTATTTT. Protein sequence: CASSLLGGISTDTQYF. The gene calls are TRBV11-2 and TRBJ2-3; 7 bases fit TRBD2. Germline lookup yields CDR1 SGHAT and CDR2 FQNNGV. The CDR3 sequence is 16 residues long. Trimming removed 2 bases from V and 0 bases from J; junction bases left unmatched: 5.

Many counts were recorded for this clone. The CDR3 DNA follows: TGTGCCAGCAGTGACTATGGACAGGGGGCATTTGGCTATGGCTACACCTTC. Its translation: CASSDYGQGAFGYGYTF. J is TRBJ1-2 and V is TRBV6-4; the match to TRBD1 covers 11 bases. Germline CDR1 MRHNA, CDR2 SNTAGT. Losses at the gene ends were 1 base for V and 4 bases for J; bases not matched to a gene: 8. The CDR3 has 17 amino acids.

In this sample, this clone turned up many times. V usage is TRBV19 and J usage is TRBJ1-2, with D perhaps TRBD1 (6 bases). Germline V gives CDR1 LNHDA, CDR2 SQIVND (reference sequence). This CDR3 is 15 amino acids long. V was clipped by 4 bases and J by 5 bases, with 17 bases between them. This chain's CDR3 is CASSTLDRLSYGYTF. The DNA of the CDR3 is TGTGCCAGTAGTACACTAGACAGGCTAAGTTATGGCTACACCTTC. Full variable domain (missing parts from reference TRBV19 and TRBJ1-2): DGGITQSPKYLFRKEGQNVTLSCEQNLNHDAMYWYRQDPGQGLRLIYYSQIVNDFQKGDIAEGYSVSREKKESFPLTVTSAQKNPTAFYLCASSTLDRLSYGYTFGSGTRLTVV.

This clone was recorded many times. The J gene is TRBJ2-1, the V gene TRBV5-1, with D maybe TRBD2 (5 bases). The CDR3 spans 15 residues. Germline lookup yields CDR1 SGHRS and CDR2 YFSETQ. V was clipped by 1 base and J by 5 bases, with 13 bases between them. CDR3 residues: CASSLTVQTNNEQFF. The CDR3 DNA sequence: TGCGCCAGCAGCTTGACGGTTCAGACTAACAATGAGCAGTTCTTC.

There are many counts of this clone. The rearrangement links TRBV2 to TRBJ2-3; 8 bases fit TRBD1. CDR3 length: 13 amino acids. The V and J ends lost 6 bases and 3 bases, in that order; junction bases with no gene match: 2. From germline, CDR1 is SNHLY and CDR2 FYNNEI. The CDR3 DNA follows: TGTGCCAGCAGGGACAGGGAGACAGATACGCAGTATTTT. Protein product: CASRDRETDTQYF.

This clone was seen many times. V is TRBV5-6 and J is TRBJ2-3, with TRBD2 matching over 11 bases. This CDR3 is built from 17 residues. Germline V gene sequence: CDR1 SGHDT, CDR2 YYEEEE. The junction had 13 bases not matched to a gene; V was cut back by 4 bases and J by 6 bases. The CDR3 region has the DNA TGTGCCAGCAGCGCGCTCGGGACTAGCGGAATAGGGGATACGCAGTATTTT. This encodes CASSALGTSGIGDTQYF.

This clone was found a few times. The chain uses TRBV9 and TRBJ2-7; a weak D match, TRBD2 (6 bases). The V end lost 0 bases, the J end lost 4 bases, and 11 bases lay between the germline ends. Germline lookup yields CDR1 SGDLS and CDR2 YYNGEE. The CDR3 spans 14 residues. CDR3 sequence (DNA): TGTGCCAGCAGCGTAGAAGGACGGGGGTACGAGCAGTACTTC. Its translation is CASSVEGRGYEQYF.

In its sample, this clone was seen many times. The chain couples TRBV11-3 to TRBJ1-6; 7 nucleotides agree with TRBD1. After removal of 6 bases from V and 5 bases from J, the junction contained 7 bases not matched to a gene. The CDR3 spans 15 residues. The germline CDR1 and CDR2 sequences are SGHNT and YENEEA. Here the CDR3 reads CASRFDRDNNSPLHF. The DNA for the CDR3 is TGTGCCAGCAGATTTGACAGGGACAATAATTCACCCCTCCACTTT.

This clone was seen at least ten times. V gene TRBV9 combines with J gene TRBJ2-5; 9 bases line up with TRBD2. With V trimmed by 3 bases and J by 5 bases, 5 bases remained unmatched. Germline CDR1 reads SGDLS; CDR2 reads YYNGEE. There are 14 residues in the CDR3. CDR3 DNA sequence: TGTGCCAGCAGCGCTGGACTAGCGAGGGAGACCCAGTACTTC. Protein sequence: CASSAGLARETQYF.

The table lists this clone with many counts. This chain connects TRBV19 to TRBJ1-5, with no clear D. The ends were cut back, 9 bases at V and 1 base at J, with 13 bases in the middle. The germline CDR1 and CDR2 sequences are LNHDA and SQIVND (reference sequence). CDR3 length: 14 residues. Here the CDR3 DNA reads TGTGCCAGCTGCTGGGAGGGCAGCAATCAGCCCCAGCATTTT. Residues: CASCWEGSNQPQHF.

This clone was counted at least ten times. The V call is TRBV11-2, the J call TRBJ2-3; D might be TRBD1 (5 bases). Germline V gene lookup returns CDR1 SGHAT and CDR2 FQNNGV. V lost 5 bases and J 1 base, leaving 13 bases between the germline ends. The CDR3 has 15 residues. The CDR3 loop reads CASSGRVRGTDTQYF. The CDR3 nucleotides are TGTGCCAGCAGCGGCAGGGTTAGGGGCACAGATACGCAGTATTTT.

This clone was seen many times. The chain uses TRBV28 and TRBJ2-1, with D perhaps matching TRBD2 (6 bases). Trimming shortened V by 2 bases and J by 6 bases, and 14 bases separated the two germline ends. The CDR3 runs 15 residues. Germline V gene data show CDR1 as MDHEN and CDR2 as SYDVKM. CDR3 in DNA: TGTGCCAGCAGTTTAAGAGGGGCGGGGAGCAATGAGCAGTTCTTC. This codes for CASSLRGAGSNEQFF.

This clone was observed many times. The V call is TRBV6-5, the J call TRBJ1-1, with D possibly TRBD1 on 6 matching bases. Deletions cut 2 bases from V and 6 bases from J, with 10 bases between. Germline V lookup: CDR1 MNHEY, CDR2 SVGAGI. This CDR3 is built from 13 residues. Here the CDR3 DNA reads TGTGCCAGCAGTTACGCACAGGGACCTGAAGCTTTCTTT. Translating it yields CASSYAQGPEAFF.